This passage covers 10 T cell receptor beta chains from one sample sequenced in a study of Graves' ophthalmopathy and Graves' hyperthyroidism. Amplifying from RNA transcripts, the study obtained TCR beta CDR3 regions. RT-PCR was first run with HTBI primers, then multiplex PCR in a second round. In TCRdb, the multiplex PCR reads were re-called with MiXCR into one record per CDR3 protein. In the table there are 600,000 to 700,000 distinct CDR3 sequences, about two fifths of which are singletons. The sequencing input was peripheral blood. These receptors were taken from an adult man with Graves' ophthalmopathy.

The chain employs TRBV11-2 and TRBJ2-7; TRBD1 agrees at 10 bases. CDR3 length: 15 residues. CDR1 SGHAT and CDR2 FQNNGV come from the germline V gene. Losses at the gene ends were 4 bases for V and 7 bases for J; bases not matched to a gene: 10. In DNA, the CDR3 is TGTGCCAGCAGCTACCTCCCGGGACAGGGGAGTGAGCAGTACTTC. Translation: CASSYLPGQGSEQYF.

This clonotype was detected ten times or more. The chain uses TRBV2 and TRBJ2-2; 7 bases agree with TRBD2. The V gene end was trimmed by 7 bases and the J gene end by 0 bases; junction bases not matched to a gene: 8. CDR1 and CDR2 from the germline V gene are SNHLY and FYNNEI. CDR3 length: 16 residues. This CDR3 reads CASTLRGTTNTGELFF. The CDR3 DNA sequence: TGTGCCAGCACCCTGCGGGGGACGACGAACACCGGGGAGCTGTTTTTT.

This clonotype was detected ten times or more. The CDR3 loop is CASSPTGTGGETQYF. The CDR3 DNA follows: TGCGCCAGCAGCCCTACCGGGACAGGGGGAGAGACCCAGTACTTC. The chain recombines TRBV5-1 with TRBJ2-5; 11 nucleotides agree with TRBD1. Germline CDR1 and CDR2: SGHRS and YFSETQ. Trimming removed 4 bases from V and 4 bases from J; junction bases left unmatched: 6. The CDR3 consists of 15 residues.

Points on this clonotype: Possible read error: a much larger clone is one base away. The chain recombines TRBV6-1 with TRBJ1-6; 9 positions agree with TRBD1. CDR1 and CDR2 (germline): MNHNS, SASEGT. The length of the CDR3 is 16 residues. Trimming removed 5 bases from V and 9 bases from J; junction bases left unmatched: 11. CDR3 nucleotides: TGTGCCAGCAGTCCCCAACAGGGGGCAGATAGTTCACCCCTCCACTTT. Its translation: CASSPQQGADSSPLHF.

This clonotype was counted many times. The gene calls are TRBV10-3 and TRBJ1-5; a weak D match, TRBD1 (5 bases). V lost 0 bases and J 1 base, leaving 7 bases between the germline ends. CDR3 length equals 15 residues. CDR1 and CDR2 (germline): ENHRY, SYGVKD. CDR3 in amino acids: CAISESGPSNQPQHF. The CDR3 DNA is TGTGCCATCAGTGAGTCGGGGCCGAGCAATCAGCCCCAGCATTTT.

This clonotype was picked up many times. This chain connects TRBV7-8 to TRBJ2-7; possible D gene TRBD1, 5 bases. CDR3 length: 12 amino acids. Germline lookup yields CDR1 SGHVS and CDR2 FQNEAQ. The V and J ends lost 4 bases and 5 bases respectively, with 9 bases between them. Here the CDR3 reads CASSWGRDEQYF. The DNA of the CDR3 is TGTGCCAGCAGCTGGGGCCGGGACGAGCAGTACTTC.

V usage is TRBV20-1 and J usage is TRBJ1-2; TRBD1 is a possible D gene (5 bases). Germline CDR1 and CDR2: DFQATT and SNEGSKA (reference sequence). Between the trimmed V and J ends, which lost 0 bases and 3 bases, there was a span of 23 bases. The CDR3 extends over 18 amino acids. The CDR3 region is CSAREGAPPSGFDYGYTF. The CDR3 DNA reads TGCAGTGCTAGAGAAGGGGCGCCCCCTAGTGGCTTTGACTATGGCTACACCTTC.

This clonotype was seen at least ten times. CDR3 sequence reads: CATRSPGQVSGANVLTF. In nucleotides, the CDR3 is TGTGCCACCAGAAGCCCGGGACAGGTCTCTGGGGCCAACGTCCTGACTTTC. This chain joins TRBV24-1 and TRBJ2-6, with TRBD1 matching over 8 bases. CDR1 and CDR2 from the germline V gene are KGHDR and SFDVKD. V shed 7 bases and J 0 bases; nucleotides not matched to a gene: 7. There are 17 residues in the CDR3.

This clonotype was observed at least ten times. The chain recombines TRBV11-2 with TRBJ1-6; D unclear. This CDR3 spans 15 amino acids. Germline CDR1 is SGHAT and CDR2 is FQNNGV. V dropped 2 bases and J dropped 10 bases, with 15 bases sitting between them. The DNA for the CDR3 is TGTGCCAGCAGCTTAAGGGCAACCTTAGGCTCACCCCTCCACTTT. Translated: CASSLRATLGSPLHF. Drawing the rest from reference TRBV11-2 and TRBJ1-6, the complete variable domain is EAGVAQSPRYKIIEKRQSVAFWCNPISGHATLYWYQQILGQGPKLLIQFQNNGVVDDSQLPKDRFSAERLKGVDSTLKIQPAKLEDSAVYLCASSLRATLGSPLHFGNGTRLTVT.

Comments on this clonotype: Germline is not matched at one junction end, which may reflect a read error. The chain combines TRBV25-1 with TRBJ1-2; D is uncertain. Germline CDR1 and CDR2: MGHDK and SYGVNS. The CDR3 sequence is 13 residues long. The CDR3 DNA reads as TGTGCCAGCAGCGAACAAGGGAACTGTGGCTACACCTTC. Translated, it gives CASSEQGNCGYTF.